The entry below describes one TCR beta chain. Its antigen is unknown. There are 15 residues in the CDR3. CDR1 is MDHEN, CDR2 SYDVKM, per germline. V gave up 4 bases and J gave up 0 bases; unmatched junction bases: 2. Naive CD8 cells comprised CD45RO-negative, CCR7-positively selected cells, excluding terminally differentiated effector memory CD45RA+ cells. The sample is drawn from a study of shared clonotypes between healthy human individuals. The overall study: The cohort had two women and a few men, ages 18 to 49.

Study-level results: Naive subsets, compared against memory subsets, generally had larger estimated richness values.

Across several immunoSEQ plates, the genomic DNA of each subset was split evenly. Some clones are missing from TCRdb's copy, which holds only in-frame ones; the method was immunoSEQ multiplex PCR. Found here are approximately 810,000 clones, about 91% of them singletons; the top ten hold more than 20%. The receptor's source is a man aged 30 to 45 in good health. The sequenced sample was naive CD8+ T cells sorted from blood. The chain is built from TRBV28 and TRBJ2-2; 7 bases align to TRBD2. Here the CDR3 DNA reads TGTGCCAGCAGTTCCAGCGGGACGAACACCGGGGAGCTGTTTTTT. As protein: CASSSSGTNTGELFF.